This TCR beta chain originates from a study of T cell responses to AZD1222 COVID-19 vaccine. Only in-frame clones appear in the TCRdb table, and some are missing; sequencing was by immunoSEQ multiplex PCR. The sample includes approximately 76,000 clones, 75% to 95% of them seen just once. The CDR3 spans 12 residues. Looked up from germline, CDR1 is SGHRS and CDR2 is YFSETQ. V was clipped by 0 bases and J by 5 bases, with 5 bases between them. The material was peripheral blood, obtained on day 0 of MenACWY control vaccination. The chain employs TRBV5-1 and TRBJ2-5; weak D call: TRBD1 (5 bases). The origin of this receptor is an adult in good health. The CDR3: CASSLEGETQYF. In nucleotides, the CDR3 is TGCGCCAGCAGCTTGGAGGGGGAGACCCAGTACTTC.